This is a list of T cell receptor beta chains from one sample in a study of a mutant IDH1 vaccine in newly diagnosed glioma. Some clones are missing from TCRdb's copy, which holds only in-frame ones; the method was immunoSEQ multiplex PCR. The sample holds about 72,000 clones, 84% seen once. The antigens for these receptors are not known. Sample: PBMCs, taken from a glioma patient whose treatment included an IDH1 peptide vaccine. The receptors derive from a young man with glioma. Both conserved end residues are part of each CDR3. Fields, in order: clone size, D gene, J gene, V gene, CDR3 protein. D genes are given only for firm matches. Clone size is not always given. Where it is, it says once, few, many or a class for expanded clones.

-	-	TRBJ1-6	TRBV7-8	CASSQGVGGSPLHF
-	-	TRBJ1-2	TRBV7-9	CASSLVEVDGCTF
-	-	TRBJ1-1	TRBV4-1	CASSQGRLVNTEAFF
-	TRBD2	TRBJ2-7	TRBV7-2	CASSPSGSSSYEQYF
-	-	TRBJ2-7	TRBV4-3	CASSQDRGLVYEQYF
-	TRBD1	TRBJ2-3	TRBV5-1	CASSMTGGTDTQYF
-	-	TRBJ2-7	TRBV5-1	CASRSNYEQYF
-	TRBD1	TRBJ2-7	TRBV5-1	CASSLAPTGVVSYEQYF
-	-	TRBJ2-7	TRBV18	CASSPPRSPGVEYEQYF
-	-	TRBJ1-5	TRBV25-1	CASSGRDGNSNQPQHF
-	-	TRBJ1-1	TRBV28	CASSLTPGRNTEAFF
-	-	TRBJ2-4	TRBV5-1	CASSSTGAKNIQYF
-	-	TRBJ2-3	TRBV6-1	CATSVTISTDTQYF
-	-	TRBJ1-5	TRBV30	CAWSSTVSNQPQHF
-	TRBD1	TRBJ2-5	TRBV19	CASSRGQRWETQYF
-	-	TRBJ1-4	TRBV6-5	CASRPWDVANEKLFF
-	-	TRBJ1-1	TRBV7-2	CASSSSGGNTEAFF
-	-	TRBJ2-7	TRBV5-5	CASSLKLAEQYF
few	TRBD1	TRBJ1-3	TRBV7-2	CASSSRTGATSGNTIYF
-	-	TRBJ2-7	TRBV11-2	CASSFNRGSTYEQYF